These 19 T cell receptor beta chains came from one sample sequenced in a study of identical twins. TCRdb re-called the 5' RACE reads with MiXCR, one entry per CDR3 protein. This sample has hundreds of thousands of distinct CDR3 sequences; 15% to 20% occur once, and the top ten carry approximately 14%. The same specimen was also included in a second study, on T cells expressing NK-cell markers.

The sample comprised PBMCs. The receptors were sampled from a young woman in good health.

This chain connects TRBV3-1 to TRBJ1-5; tentative D call: TRBD1 (5 bases). V was cut by 2 bases and J by 5 bases, with 13 bases left in between. The CDR3 is made up of 15 amino acids. Per germline, CDR1 LGHDT and CDR2 YNNKEL (reference sequence). CDR3 residues: CASSQSLTAYQPQHF. The CDR3 region has the DNA TGTGCCAGCAGCCAAAGCCTGACAGCGTATCAGCCCCAGCATTTT. The full variable domain, completed using reference TRBV3-1 and TRBJ1-5, is DTAVSQTPKYLVTQMGNDKSIKCEQNLGHDTMYWYKQDSKKFLKIMFSYNNKELIINETVPNRFSPKSPDKAHLNLHINSLELGDSAVYFCASSQSLTAYQPQHFGDGTRLSIL.

V usage is TRBV11-2 and J usage is TRBJ2-7; 10 bases map to TRBD2. Losses at the gene ends were 0 bases for V and 2 bases for J; bases not matched to a gene: 7. The CDR3 has 17 amino acids. Germline-derived CDR1 and CDR2 are SGHAT and FQNNGV. This CDR3 is CASSLDLLAGATYEQYF. CDR3 nucleotide sequence: TGTGCCAGCAGCTTAGACCTCCTAGCGGGGGCTACCTACGAGCAGTACTTC.

The gene calls are TRBV5-1 and TRBJ2-5; D gene ambiguous. This CDR3 region has 14 residues. CDR1 is SGHRS, CDR2 YFSETQ, per germline. V dropped 0 bases and J dropped 1 base, with 7 bases sitting between them. This CDR3 is CASSLEGPQETQYF. CDR3 coding DNA: TGCGCCAGCAGCTTGGAAGGTCCCCAAGAGACCCAGTACTTC.

The chain uses TRBV2 and TRBJ2-5; 8 nucleotides match TRBD2. Per the germline V gene, CDR1 is SNHLY and CDR2 is FYNNEI. The CDR3 has 15 amino acids. With V trimmed by 5 bases and J by 6 bases, 11 bases remained unmatched. The CDR3 loop is CASSTPQRGPQTQYF. CDR3 in DNA: TGTGCCAGCAGTACCCCCCAGCGGGGGCCTCAGACCCAGTACTTC.

The chain links TRBV27 to TRBJ2-7; 7 bases line up with TRBD1. This CDR3 is built from 16 residues. Germline assignment: CDR1 MNHEY and CDR2 SMNVEV (reference sequence). The J segment lost 3 bases and the V segment lost 5 bases, leaving 13 bases of the junction unmatched. The CDR3, as DNA: TGTGCCAGCAGTCCATACCTCTTGAGGGACAGCTACGAGCAGTACTTC. Translating gives CASSPYLLRDSYEQYF.

This chain uses TRBV6-1 with TRBJ1-6; no reliable D call. V lost 4 bases, J lost 8 bases, and 9 bases lay in between. The CDR3 totals 13 residues. Germline values: CDR1 MNHNS, CDR2 SASEGT. CDR3 region: CASSAAGHSPLHF. The CDR3 coding sequence is TGTGCCAGCAGTGCGGCTGGTCATTCACCCCTCCACTTT.

The chain couples TRBV3-1 to TRBJ2-3, with D unclear. This CDR3 comprises 13 residues. Germline values: CDR1 LGHDT, CDR2 YNNKEL (reference sequence). The V end was cut by 4 bases, the J end by 6 bases, with 11 bases between. CDR3 coding DNA: TGTGCCAGCAGCCCCTTCGGAAGGGATACGCAGTATTTT. As protein: CASSPFGRDTQYF.

The rearrangement uses TRBV10-3 and TRBJ2-7, with a possible D match to TRBD2 (6 bases). V dropped 0 bases and J dropped 2 bases, with 11 bases sitting between them. The CDR3 totals 15 residues. CDR1 and CDR2 from the germline V gene are ENHRY and SYGVKD. CDR3 region: CAISESGTVTYEQYF. The CDR3 nucleotides are TGTGCCATCAGTGAGTCAGGGACTGTGACCTACGAGCAGTACTTC.

The rearrangement links TRBV20-1 to TRBJ2-3, with D tentatively TRBD2 (5 bases). V lost 3 bases, J lost 5 bases, and 12 bases lay in between. This CDR3 spans 13 amino acids. The germline V gene encodes CDR1 DFQATT and CDR2 SNEGSKA (reference sequence). For the CDR3, the DNA is TGCAGTGCTAGGAGGAGGTTTGGAGATACGCAGTATTTT. It translates to CSARRRFGDTQYF.

Details on this clonotype: This may arise from a read error, as a much more abundant clone is one base away. The rearrangement uses TRBV5-1 and TRBJ2-5, with D perhaps TRBD2 (5 bases). The CDR3 length is 14 residues. Germline V lookup: CDR1 SGHRS, CDR2 YFSETQ. The CDR3 coding sequence is TGCGCCAGCAGCCCGGACGGACCCTGGGAGACCCAGAACTTC. This sequence encodes CASSPDGPWETQNF.

This clonotype has just a few counts. DNA of the CDR3: TGTGCCAGCAGTTACTCGATTCTAGAGCGGGAGAACAATGAGCAGTTCTTC. It translates to CASSYSILERENNEQFF. The J gene is TRBJ2-1, the V gene TRBV6-2 or TRBV6-3, with 8 nucleotides matching TRBD2. Germline lookup yields CDR1 MNHEY and CDR2 SVGEGT. This CDR3 comprises 17 residues. V lost 0 bases to trimming and J lost 5 bases; unmatched junction nucleotides: 9.

CDR3 loop: CASQKGLAYNEQFF. The CDR3 bases are TGCGCCAGTCAGAAGGGACTAGCTTACAATGAGCAGTTCTTC. The rearrangement links TRBV10-2 to TRBJ2-1, with 9 bases that match TRBD2. This CDR3 spans 14 amino acids. Germline V gives CDR1 WSHSY, CDR2 SAAADI. The V gene end was trimmed by 9 bases and the J gene end by 4 bases; junction bases not matched to a gene: 7.

The V gene is TRBV5-1, the J gene TRBJ2-6; 7 bases are shared with TRBD2. With V trimmed by 0 bases and J by 2 bases, 2 bases remained unmatched. The CDR3 has 16 amino acids. Germline V lookup: CDR1 SGHRS, CDR2 YFSETQ. The CDR3 bases are TGCGCCAGCAGCTTGGGACTAGCTGCTGGGGCCAACGTCCTGACTTTC. It is translated as CASSLGLAAGANVLTF.

The chain employs TRBV2 and TRBJ2-1; 7 bases match TRBD2. Germline CDR1 SNHLY, CDR2 FYNNEI. V was pared by 2 bases and J by 2 bases, with 3 bases of the junction left unmatched. CDR3 length: 15 residues. CDR3 sequence: CASSESAGAYNEQFF. The CDR3 coding sequence is TGTGCCAGCAGTGAATCGGCGGGAGCCTACAATGAGCAGTTCTTC.

The V call is TRBV20-1, the J call TRBJ1-1; D possibly corresponds to TRBD1 (6 bases). Germline V gene data show CDR1 as DFQATT and CDR2 as SNEGSKA (reference sequence). Trimming shortened V by 6 bases and J by 8 bases, and 19 bases separated the two germline ends. The CDR3 has 13 amino acids. The CDR3: CSALSGQMGEAFF. CDR3 sequence (DNA): TGCAGTGCCCTATCGGGACAAATGGGCGAAGCTTTCTTT.

V and J are TRBV5-1 and TRBJ1-4; D gene uncertain. Trimming cost V 2 bases and J 4 bases, with 9 bases left between them. Per the germline V gene, CDR1 is SGHRS and CDR2 is YFSETQ. The CDR3 length is 14 residues. Here the CDR3 reads CASSLAANNEKLFF. The CDR3 nucleotides are TGCGCCAGCAGCTTAGCGGCTAATAATGAAAAACTGTTTTTT.

The chain couples TRBV30 to TRBJ1-1; no definite D call. The germline V and J ends were trimmed by 3 bases and 7 bases, with 9 bases remaining between them. There are 11 residues in the CDR3. The germline V gene has CDR1 GTSNPN and CDR2 SVGIG (reference sequence). The CDR3 DNA sequence: TGTGCCTGGAGACGAGGGATTGAAGCTTTCTTT. The encoded protein is CAWRRGIEAFF.

The table lists this clonotype with a few counts. The chain combines TRBV7-2 with TRBJ2-5; TRBD2 matches 7 bases. CDR1 is SGHTA and CDR2 is FQGNSA in the germline V gene. V shed 7 bases, J shed 6 bases, and the junction held 11 bases outside the gene matches. The CDR3 is made up of 14 amino acids. In nucleotides, the CDR3 is TGTGCCAGCACACCCCTGGGAGGGTTGAAGACCCAGTACTTC. Encoded protein: CASTPLGGLKTQYF.

The V call is TRBV12-3 or TRBV12-4, the J call TRBJ2-1; maybe TRBD2 (6 bases). This CDR3 has 12 residues. V was shortened by 6 bases and J by 9 bases, with 12 bases between the two germline ends. DNA of the CDR3: TGTGCCAGCAGGGCCGCTAGCGTTGAGCAGTTCTTC. Translated, it gives CASRAASVEQFF.